This T cell receptor beta chain was recorded in a study of tumor-infiltrating lymphocytes in primary liver carcinoma. The overall study: Both sexes were represented among patients, who were 30 to 69 years old. Productive TCRbeta reads per sample were roughly 3.5 to 8 million, not differing by tissue.

The study extracted blood RNA from unsorted whole blood and also extracted germline DNA. General observations from the study: Tumor-adjacent and tumor-blood pairs displayed less overlap than did pairs of tumor regions.

TCR beta cDNA was prepared out of approximately 500 ng total RNA by means of a constant-region primer. It was through three nested multiplex PCR rounds of slightly modified ARM-PCR that TCR beta libraries arose. Use of TRBV1-TRBV30 forward primers with a C-beta reverse primer characterized the first two PCR rounds, which lasted about 10 cycles each. TCRdb reanalysed the multiplex PCR reads using MiXCR and keeps one entry per CDR3 protein. This repertoire shows fewer than 350,000 distinct CDR3 sequences, about 62% found once; its top ten account for more than 8.5%. A remark on this clonotype: Antigen: not known. A much larger clone differs by one base, so this may be a read error. The conserved phenylalanine or tryptophan is not found at the CDR3 terminus, so this likely reflects a read error.

Germline V gives CDR1 WSHSY, CDR2 SAAADI. J was trimmed by 10 bases and V by 7 bases; bases with no gene match: 8. This CDR3 spans 13 amino acids. This TCR derives from a man aged 40-50 years with primary liver carcinoma and hepatitis B virus infection. The chain has TRBV10-2 and TRBJ2-1; 9 positions match TRBD2. Specimen: peripheral blood. CDR3 bases: TGCGCCAGCATCCCGGGACTAGCTAGGGAGCAGTTCCTC. This codes for CASIPGLAREQFL.